The 19 T cell receptor beta chains given below trace back to one sample, sequenced in a study of shared clonotypes between healthy human individuals. Clones were read by immunoSEQ multiplex PCR, and TCRdb kept only the in-frame ones, dropping some. This repertoire shows about 980,000 clones, 76% found once; its top ten account for roughly 1.5%. Sequenced input: memory CD4+ T cells sorted from blood. Subset given: CD45RA-negative fraction. These receptors were taken from a man aged 18 to 35 in good health.

This rearrangement joins TRBV4-1 to TRBJ1-4; D not resolved. The ends were cut back, 4 bases at V and 8 bases at J, with 14 bases in the middle. This CDR3 comprises 14 residues. Germline values: CDR1 MGHRA, CDR2 YSYEKL. CDR3 residues: CASSRGGHGEKLFF. Here the CDR3 DNA reads TGCGCCAGCAGCCGGGGAGGGCATGGAGAAAAACTGTTTTTT.

The genes are TRBV30 and TRBJ2-5, with D uncertain. V lost 0 bases and J lost 2, with 10 bases in between. The CDR3 totals 14 residues. In germline, CDR1 is GTSNPN, CDR2 SVGIG (reference sequence). The CDR3 nucleotides are TGTGCCTGGAGTGTATTGGCCCAACAAGAGACCCAGTACTTC. Encoded protein: CAWSVLAQQETQYF. Complete variable domain (other parts from reference TRBV30 and TRBJ2-5): SQTIHQWPATLVQPVGSPLSLECTVEGTSNPNLYWYRQAAGRGLQLLFYSVGIGQISSEVPQNLSASRPQDRQFILSSKKLLLSDSGFYLCAWSVLAQQETQYFGPGTRLLVL.

The chain employs TRBV7-8 and TRBJ2-7; D is ambiguous. The CDR3 sequence is 15 residues long. Trimming shortened V by 5 bases and J by 2 bases, and 16 bases separated the two germline ends. CDR1 is SGHVS, CDR2 FQNEAQ, per germline. This chain's CDR3 is CASSLRAVVTYEQYF. As DNA, the CDR3 is TGTGCCAGCAGCCTCCGGGCAGTAGTCACCTACGAGCAGTACTTC. The full variable domain, with the rest looked up from reference TRBV7-8 and TRBJ2-7, is GAGVSQSPRYKVAKRGQDVALRCDPISGHVSLFWYQQALGQGPEFLTYFQNEAQLDKSGLPSDRFFAERPEGSVSTLKIQRTQQEDSAVYLCASSLRAVVTYEQYFGPGTRLTVT.

CDR3 region: CASNLGGGYTF. The CDR3 bases are TGTGCCAGCAACCTAGGGGGCGGCTACACCTTC. The V and J genes are TRBV28 and TRBJ1-2; 7 bases match TRBD1. The CDR3 sequence is 11 residues long. CDR1 MDHEN and CDR2 SYDVKM come from the germline V gene. V lost 7 bases to trimming and J lost 8 bases; unmatched junction nucleotides: 4.

The chain couples TRBV14 to TRBJ2-1, with 7 bases fitting TRBD2. The CDR3 covers 17 residues. The V gene end was trimmed by 1 base and the J gene end by 2 bases; junction bases not matched to a gene: 8. In germline, CDR1 is SGHDN, CDR2 FVKESK. The CDR3 is CASSQGGGPAPYNEQFF. As DNA, the CDR3 is TGTGCCAGCAGCCAAGGGGGGGGTCCGGCGCCCTACAATGAGCAGTTCTTC.

Concerning this clone: This may stem from a read error, because a much larger clone lies one nucleotide away. The genes are TRBV6-5 and TRBJ1-5; D remains ambiguous. CDR3 size: 14 residues. Trimming took off 3 bases at V and 4 bases at J, with 10 bases between the two ends. Germline CDR1 MNHEY, CDR2 SVGAGI. The CDR3 region is CASSYSSGNQPQHF. The CDR3 bases are TGTGCCAGCAGTTATAGCTCCGGGAATCAGCCCCAGCATTTT.

The genes are TRBV4-3 and TRBJ2-7; 10 bases are shared with TRBD2. Unmatched junction bases numbered 7, after V lost 4 bases and J lost 4 bases. Germline V lookup: CDR1 LGHNA, CDR2 YSLEER. CDR3 length: 15 residues. This CDR3 is CASSREGSGRYEQYF. Here the CDR3 DNA reads TGCGCCAGCAGCCGGGAGGGTAGCGGGAGGTACGAGCAGTACTTC.

A few counts support this clone. The same CDR3 arises from other DNA sequences in this sample as well. The chain links TRBV5-1 to TRBJ1-6, with D tentatively TRBD1 (6 bases). Trimming took 0 bases from V and 7 from J, leaving 11 bases between them. This CDR3 region has 15 residues. Germline V gives CDR1 SGHRS, CDR2 YFSETQ. The CDR3 protein is CASSLVDSYNSPLHF. CDR3 sequence (DNA): TGCGCCAGCAGCTTGGTGGACAGTTACAATTCACCCCTCCACTTT.

This clone was seen a few times. V and J are TRBV18 and TRBJ2-2; D is uncertain. This CDR3 spans 17 amino acids. Trimming removed 0 bases at V and 4 bases at J, with 15 bases between. The germline gives CDR1 KGHSH, CDR2 LQKENI. The CDR3 spells CASSPPGIDPLTGELFF. Written as DNA, the CDR3 is TGTGCCAGCTCACCACCAGGGATAGACCCCCTCACCGGGGAGCTGTTTTTT.

In this sample, this clone turned up a few times. The chain joins TRBV6-5 to TRBJ1-1; D might be TRBD1 (6 bases). This CDR3 has 12 amino acids. V was pared by 2 bases and J by 7 bases, with 8 bases between. Per germline, CDR1 MNHEY and CDR2 SVGAGI. CDR3 amino acids: CASSYEQGEAFF. The CDR3 nucleotides are TGTGCCAGCAGTTACGAACAGGGTGAAGCTTTCTTT.

V and J are TRBV5-1 and TRBJ2-3, with D possibly being TRBD1 (5 bases). Trimming pared 4 bases from V and 3 bases from J, leaving 6 bases between. This CDR3 has 12 amino acids. Germline CDR1 is SGHRS and CDR2 is YFSETQ. The CDR3 bases are TGCGCCAGCAGCCGACAGACAGATACGCAGTATTTT. Amino acid sequence: CASSRQTDTQYF. The full variable domain, with the rest looked up from reference TRBV5-1 and TRBJ2-3, is KAGVTQTPRYLIKTRGQQVTLSCSPISGHRSVSWYQQTPGQGLQFLFEYFSETQRNKGNFPGRFSGRQFSNSRSEMNVSTLELGDSALYLCASSRQTDTQYFGPGTRLTVL.

The CDR3 loop is CASSASETGIAYTF. CDR3 sequence (DNA): TGTGCCAGCTCAGCCTCGGAGACAGGGATCGCCTACACCTTC. V and J are TRBV18 and TRBJ1-2; TRBD1 aligns across 7 bases. Germline V gives CDR1 KGHSH, CDR2 LQKENI. With 5 bases clipped from V and 10 bases from J, the junction kept 13 bases outside the gene matches. This CDR3 has 14 amino acids.

The chain carries TRBV2 and TRBJ1-2, with D maybe TRBD1 (5 bases). The CDR3 is 13 amino acids. Per germline, CDR1 SNHLY and CDR2 FYNNEI. Trimming removed 3 bases at V and 8 bases at J, with 13 bases between. CDR3 nucleotides: TGTGCCAGCAGTGAGGTGGAGGGGCACGGCTACACCTTC. Amino acid sequence: CASSEVEGHGYTF.

This clone has only a few counts. The chain links TRBV7-9 to TRBJ2-6; no firm D call. Trimming removed 7 bases at V and 0 bases at J, with 7 bases between. The CDR3 sequence is 14 residues long. CDR1 and CDR2 (germline): SEHNR, FQNEAQ (reference sequence). The CDR3 coding sequence is TGTGCCAGCACCCCTTTCTCTGGGGCCAACGTCCTGACTTTC. It codes for CASTPFSGANVLTF.

V is TRBV18 and J is TRBJ1-1; unclear D gene. With 8 bases removed from V and 4 bases from J, the gap between germline ends came to 23 bases. The CDR3 is made up of 16 amino acids. CDR1 KGHSH and CDR2 LQKENI come from the germline V gene. The DNA of the CDR3 is TGTGCCAGCACCCCCCCGGGAGTCTCCTCCAGCACTGAAGCTTTCTTT. It specifies CASTPPGVSSSTEAFF.

In DNA, the CDR3 is TGTGCCTGGAGCCCTGGCCAGAATAGGGGAAACATTCAGTACTTC. Protein sequence: CAWSPGQNRGNIQYF. This rearrangement joins TRBV30 to TRBJ2-4, with D possibly being TRBD1 (5 bases). Trimming stripped 3 bases from V and 6 bases from J, with 18 bases between. This CDR3 is 15 amino acids long. Germline-derived CDR1 and CDR2 are GTSNPN and SVGIG (reference sequence).

A word on this clone: One junction end does not reproduce the germline sequence, and a read error may be involved. The rearrangement links TRBV7-8 to TRBJ2-3; TRBD2 might be the D (5 bases). The CDR3 has 12 amino acids. CDR1 and CDR2 from the germline V gene are SGHVS and FQNEAQ. The CDR3 DNA sequence: TGTGCCAGCAGCTCGACTGGTAGACTATTACGATTT. Its translation: CASSSTGRLLRF.

The chain is built from TRBV10-3 and TRBJ2-7; TRBD1 is a possible D gene (5 bases). CDR1 and CDR2 (germline): ENHRY, SYGVKD. The CDR3 is made up of 16 amino acids. V lost 4 bases and J 5 bases, leaving 21 bases between the germline ends. CDR3 sequence reads: CAISVNGQGSINEQYF. The CDR3 DNA reads as TGTGCCATCAGTGTAAATGGGCAGGGTAGCATCAACGAGCAGTACTTC.

This clone was counted ten times or more. The V gene is TRBV5-1, the J gene TRBJ1-6; TRBD1 matches at 8 bases. The junction had 9 bases not matched to a gene; V was cut back by 4 bases and J by 9 bases. There are 15 residues in the CDR3. Germline CDR1 is SGHRS and CDR2 is YFSETQ. For the CDR3, the DNA is TGCGCCAGCAGCCACGACGGACAGGGTTCTTCACCCCTCCACTTT. Translation gives CASSHDGQGSSPLHF.